This T cell receptor beta chain was captured in a study of T cell changes during pregnancy in multiple sclerosis. Produced via immunoSEQ multiplex PCR; TCRdb's table is partial and in-frame only. In the table there are about 80,000 clones, just over 90% of which are singletons. Germline lookup yields CDR1 SEHNR and CDR2 FQNEAQ (reference sequence). With 2 bases clipped from V and 7 bases from J, the junction kept 8 bases outside the gene matches. The CDR3 runs to 14 residues. The chain uses TRBV7-9 and TRBJ2-7; 7 nucleotides agree with TRBD2. The receptor comes from a female donor with multiple sclerosis, enrolled in a pregnancy study. The starting material was peripheral blood, obtained before pregnancy. The DNA of the CDR3 is TGTGCCAGCAGCTTAAGCGGCAGGGAGGGGGAGCAGTACTTC. It encodes CASSLSGREGEQYF.